This entry lists 17 T cell receptor beta chains sequenced from one sample in a study of blood T cell repertoires in COVID-19. Here immunoSEQ multiplex PCR was the method, and the copy in TCRdb shows in-frame clones only, minus some. In the table there are about 400,000 clones, about 90% of which are singletons. The material sequenced was PBMCs or T cells enriched from blood (not recorded which). The receptor source for this set is a woman aged 25 to 39 who had recovered from COVID-19.

J is TRBJ2-5 and V is TRBV7-2; D not certain. The CDR3 sequence is 13 residues long. Germline V CDR1 and CDR2: SGHTA, FQGNSA. Trimming pared 5 bases from V and 0 bases from J, leaving 7 bases between. Here the CDR3 DNA reads TGTGCCAGCAGCCCCCAGTACCAAGAGACCCAGTACTTC. It is translated as CASSPQYQETQYF.

Worth noting for this clone: At the DNA level, this CDR3 is encoded by other sequences in the same sample as well. The chain combines TRBV27 with TRBJ2-1, with TRBD2 matching over 7 bases. Germline trimming cut 2 bases from V and 3 bases from J; bases unmatched to any gene: 1. The CDR3 runs 14 residues. In germline, CDR1 is MNHEY, CDR2 SMNVEV (reference sequence). CDR3 loop: CASSLAGVYNEQFF. In nucleotides, the CDR3 is TGTGCCAGCAGTTTAGCGGGAGTCTACAATGAGCAGTTCTTC.

The gene calls are TRBV2 and TRBJ2-7; possibly TRBD1 for D (7 bases). This CDR3 has 16 amino acids. V lost 6 bases and J 5 bases, leaving 23 bases between the germline ends. Germline CDR1 is SNHLY and CDR2 is FYNNEI. The CDR3 DNA follows: TGTGCCAGCAGGAAAGCGGGTAGGGGGCCTTCGGACGAGCAGTACTTC. Its protein is CASRKAGRGPSDEQYF.

This clone was detected only once. V and J are TRBV11-2 and TRBJ1-1; D is unclear. CDR3 length: 14 amino acids. Germline V lookup: CDR1 SGHAT, CDR2 FQNNGV. Trimming stripped 1 base from V and 4 bases from J, with 10 bases between. DNA for the CDR3: TGTGCCAGCAGCTTAGTTCCATCGAGCACTGAAGCTTTCTTT. It translates to CASSLVPSSTEAFF.

The V gene is TRBV13, the J gene TRBJ1-2; maybe TRBD1 (6 bases). CDR1 is PRHDT and CDR2 is FYEKMQ in the germline V gene (reference sequence). V lost 3 bases and J lost 5, with 16 bases in between. The CDR3 extends over 15 amino acids. The CDR3 coding sequence is TGTGCCAGCAGCTTGAAATCCGGGACAATTTATGGCTACACCTTC. It is translated as CASSLKSGTIYGYTF.

This clone was recorded a few times. V is TRBV7-2 and J is TRBJ2-7; the match to TRBD2 covers 12 bases. Trimming cost V 4 bases and J 4 bases; bases outside gene matches: 5. CDR3 length: 15 residues. The germline gives CDR1 SGHTA, CDR2 FQGNSA. Here the CDR3 DNA reads TGTGCCAGCAGCTCGACTAGCGGGAGTTGGTACGAGCAGTACTTC. It codes for CASSSTSGSWYEQYF.

This clone appeared a few times. The V call is TRBV7-2, the J call TRBJ2-1; 11 bases line up with TRBD2. V lost 1 base to trimming and J lost 7 bases; unmatched junction nucleotides: 0. Germline V gene data show CDR1 as SGHTA and CDR2 as FQGNSA. This CDR3 comprises 14 residues. The DNA of the CDR3 is TGTGCCAGCAGCTTAGTAGCGGGGGGGAATGAGCAGTTCTTC. It is translated as CASSLVAGGNEQFF.

The CDR3 DNA follows: TGTGCCACCAAAGACAGTATGAACACTGAAGCTTTCTTT. The encoded protein is CATKDSMNTEAFF. V usage is TRBV12-3 or TRBV12-4 and J usage is TRBJ1-1; TRBD1 is a possible D gene (5 bases). The CDR3 has 13 residues. V dropped 10 bases and J dropped 0 bases, with 12 bases sitting between them.

The chain uses TRBV5-1 and TRBJ2-2; 8 bases line up with TRBD1. The germline CDR1 and CDR2 sequences are SGHRS and YFSETQ. Germline trimming cut 4 bases from V and 3 bases from J; bases unmatched to any gene: 8. This CDR3 has 16 amino acids. The CDR3 DNA follows: TGCGCCAGCAGCGTGCCCAGGGGGCAGGACACCGGGGAGCTGTTTTTT. Translation gives CASSVPRGQDTGELFF.

The rearrangement links TRBV19 to TRBJ1-5; D ambiguous. The germline CDR1 and CDR2 sequences are LNHDA and SQIVND (reference sequence). CDR3 length equals 18 residues. V dropped 1 base and J dropped 0 bases, with 16 bases sitting between them. CDR3 in DNA: TGTGCCAGTAGTATAGTTGGACTTTCTACCTCTAGCAATCAGCCCCAGCATTTT. Protein product: CASSIVGLSTSSNQPQHF. Supplemented by reference TRBV19 and TRBJ1-5, the full variable domain reads DGGITQSPKYLFRKEGQNVTLSCEQNLNHDAMYWYRQDPGQGLRLIYYSQIVNDFQKGDIAEGYSVSREKKESFPLTVTSAQKNPTAFYLCASSIVGLSTSSNQPQHFGDGTRLSIL.

This clone was observed once. V usage is TRBV27 and J usage is TRBJ2-5; TRBD2 matches at 8 bases. The CDR3 covers 15 residues. Germline values: CDR1 MNHEY, CDR2 SMNVEV (reference sequence). Trimming cost V 5 bases and J 5 bases; bases outside gene matches: 10. The CDR3 nucleotides read TGTGCCAGCAGTCCACCGGGAGGGGTGAGGGAGACCCAGTACTTC. As protein: CASSPPGGVRETQYF.

The genes are TRBV4-2 and TRBJ1-1; D ambiguous. CDR3 size: 15 residues. Trimming stripped 0 bases from V and 4 bases from J, with 12 bases between. Germline CDR1 LGHNA, CDR2 YNFKEQ. CDR3 region: CASSQDGVLRTEAFF. As DNA, the CDR3 is TGTGCCAGCAGCCAAGATGGAGTTCTGCGCACTGAAGCTTTCTTT.

The chain carries TRBV10-2 and TRBJ1-2; 7 bases agree with TRBD1. Germline V CDR1 and CDR2: WSHSY, SAAADI. The CDR3 runs 13 residues. V shed 10 bases, J shed 7 bases, and the junction held 12 bases outside the gene matches. DNA for the CDR3: TGCGCCACCGAGGCTCAGGGGGTCAGTGGCTACACCTTC. Translated, it gives CATEAQGVSGYTF.

J is TRBJ1-2 and V is TRBV14; perhaps TRBD1 as D (6 bases). V was trimmed by 4 bases and J by 4 bases, leaving 10 bases between them. CDR1 SGHDN and CDR2 FVKESK come from the germline V gene. The CDR3 has 13 amino acids. CDR3 nucleotide sequence: TGTGCCAGCAGCCCGGACAGCCTCTATGGCTACACCTTC. This codes for CASSPDSLYGYTF.

The chain joins TRBV2 to TRBJ2-7; 7 bases are a match to TRBD1. The length of the CDR3 is 13 residues. Looked up from germline, CDR1 is SNHLY and CDR2 is FYNNEI. Losses at the gene ends were 9 bases for V and 0 bases for J; bases not matched to a gene: 5. DNA of the CDR3: TGTGCCAGGGGGACAGAGAACTCCTACGAGCAGTACTTC. As protein: CARGTENSYEQYF.

The gene calls are TRBV10-3 and TRBJ2-7, with 7 bases matching TRBD1. V shed 2 bases and J 1 base; nucleotides not matched to a gene: 5. The CDR3 spans 15 residues. The germline gives CDR1 ENHRY, CDR2 SYGVKD. The CDR3 protein is CAISEDNRGSYEQYF. CDR3 DNA sequence: TGTGCCATCAGTGAGGACAACAGGGGATCCTACGAGCAGTACTTC.

This chain links TRBV14 with TRBJ2-1, with 9 nucleotides matching TRBD2. The CDR3 contains 16 residues. Germline CDR1 SGHDN, CDR2 FVKESK. J was trimmed by 8 bases and V by 1 base; bases with no gene match: 9. CDR3 sequence reads: CASSQVAGGLFHEQFF. The DNA for the CDR3 is TGTGCCAGCAGCCAAGTCGCGGGGGGGCTCTTCCATGAGCAGTTCTTC.